The entry below describes one T cell receptor (beta chain). As yet, its antigen is unknown. This table comes from immunoSEQ multiplex PCR, and its TCRdb copy is limited to in-frame clones, with some not included. The sample has about 80,000 clones; under 95% are singletons. This sample is drawn from a study of brain T cells in children with intractable seizures. Study observations and caveats: Absence of clones before surgery may stem from lower sequencing depth. HCMV serostatus was not known, and viral specificity came from CDR3 similarity only.

The source is a girl aged 2-10 years with Rasmussen encephalitis and intractable seizures. This specimen consisted of peripheral blood, obtained at surgery.

CDR3 DNA: TGTGCCAGCAGCCAACGGCGGGAAGACACTGAAGCTTTCTTT. Its protein is CASSQRREDTEAFF. This chain uses TRBV3-1 (or the pseudogene TRBV3-2) with TRBJ1-1, with unresolved D. This CDR3 contains 14 residues. V lost 2 bases to trimming and J lost 3 bases, with 10 bases between them. Germline-derived CDR1 and CDR2 are LGHDT and YNNKEL (reference sequence).